This entry lists 5 T cell receptor beta chains sequenced from one sample in a study of regulatory T cells in long-lasting Graves disease. The time point was: newly diagnosed GD, antithyroid drugs for less than 3 months. RNA isolated from PBMCs was used to make the TCR library. Relying on iRepertoire HTBI primers and Arm-PCR of CDR3 regions, the team built TCR beta libraries. MiXCR, run by TCRdb on the multiplex PCR reads, gives a single entry per CDR3 protein. The table includes roughly 500,000 distinct CDR3 sequences, around 12% detected once. These data were also filed under a second study, of T cells in Graves' hyperthyroidism and ophthalmopathy.

The sample was peripheral blood mononuclear cells (PBMCs), taken at new diagnosis, from a patient treated with antithyroid drugs. Every receptor here comes from a woman in her 30s with Graves disease.

This clonotype was counted many times. The V and J genes are TRBV5-6 and TRBJ1-6; D unresolved. The germline CDR1 and CDR2 sequences are SGHDT and YYEEEE. The CDR3 extends over 14 amino acids. Trimming took off 2 bases at V and 11 bases at J, with 14 bases between the two ends. The CDR3 protein is CASSFRATRAPLHF. Here the CDR3 DNA reads TGTGCCAGCAGCTTCCGGGCCACGCGGGCACCCCTCCACTTT. The full variable domain, completed using reference TRBV5-6 and TRBJ1-6, is DAGVTQSPTHLIKTRGQQVTLRCSPKSGHDTVSWYQQALGQGPQFIFQYYEEEERQRGNFPDRFSGHQFPNYSSELNVNALLLGDSALYLCASSFRATRAPLHFGNGTRLTVT.

The V gene is TRBV28, the J gene TRBJ2-7; perhaps TRBD2 as D (6 bases). Germline CDR1 and CDR2: MDHEN and SYDVKM. The V end lost 8 bases, the J end lost 4 bases, and 18 bases lay between the germline ends. The CDR3 extends over 14 amino acids. The CDR3 is CASRPRRGGYEQYF. DNA of the CDR3: TGTGCCAGCCGCCCTCGGAGGGGCGGGTACGAGCAGTACTTC.

This clonotype was seen many times. This chain joins TRBV20-1 and TRBJ1-1, with 7 bases identical to TRBD1. Germline CDR1 and CDR2: DFQATT and SNEGSKA (reference sequence). V lost 2 bases to trimming and J lost 4 bases; unmatched junction nucleotides: 10. The CDR3 runs to 15 residues. CDR3 sequence: CSARPDRAGITEAFF. The CDR3 coding sequence is TGCAGTGCTAGACCTGACAGGGCCGGGATCACTGAAGCTTTCTTT.

This clonotype showed up many times. V is TRBV27 and J is TRBJ1-1; no reliable D call. Trimming removed 1 base from V and 2 bases from J, with 11 bases in between. Germline CDR1 reads MNHEY; CDR2 reads SMNVEV (reference sequence). The CDR3 is made up of 15 amino acids. The DNA of the CDR3 is TGTGCCAGCAGTTTATTTGGTACGGGAAACACTGAAGCTTTCTTT. Translating it yields CASSLFGTGNTEAFF.

This clonotype was detected a few times. The chain carries TRBV19 and TRBJ1-1; D unresolved. The germline V gene has CDR1 LNHDA and CDR2 SQIVND (reference sequence). The CDR3 length is 14 residues. Trimming shortened V by 3 bases and J by 4 bases, and 12 bases separated the two germline ends. The CDR3 DNA is TGTGCCAGTAGTATGAGGGATCCGGGCACTGAAGCTTTCTTT. Amino acid sequence: CASSMRDPGTEAFF.